This is a list of T cell receptor beta chains from one sample in a study of T cell responses to AZD1222 COVID-19 vaccine. Sequenced by immunoSEQ multiplex PCR; TCRdb stores in-frame clones only, minus some. The sample has around 150,000 clones, more than 85% seen once; the top ten hold 3% to 4%. The sample was peripheral blood, taken 28 days after the second AZD1222 dose. All receptors come from an adult who received the AZD1222 COVID-19 vaccine. Each CDR3 is given with its conserved first and last residue. The order of the fields is D gene, clone size, CDR3 length, J gene, V gene, CDR3 DNA, CDR3 protein. A D gene is named only where the DNA matches it firmly. For some rows the clone size is stated as once, few or many, or as a class when expanded; others skip it.

>NA|NA|15|TRBJ1-5|TRBV28
TGTGCCAGCACCCCTGAGACATTTGCCAATCAGCCCCAGCATTTT
CASTPETFANQPQHF
>TRBD1|NA|15|TRBJ2-2|TRBV4-2
TGTGCCAGCAGCCCACGGACAGGGAACACCGGGGAGCTGTTTTTT
CASSPRTGNTGELFF
>NA|NA|16|TRBJ1-1|TRBV13
TGTGCCACCTACCTCGATACCGGGCCCCTTGGGACTGAAGCTTTCTTT
CATYLDTGPLGTEAFF
>NA|NA|15|TRBJ2-7|TRBV5-4
TGTGCCAGCAGCACTCAGCGGCGAGGAGTCCACGAGCAGTACTTC
CASSTQRRGVHEQYF
>NA|NA|14|TRBJ1-1|TRBV19
TGTGCCAGTAGTAAGGGCAGTTCGGAAACTGAAGCTTTCTTT
CASSKGSSETEAFF
>NA|once|13|TRBJ2-2|TRBV29-1
TGCAGCGTTGAGCTAGGGAACACCGGGGAGCTGTTTTTT
CSVELGNTGELFF
>NA|NA|13|TRBJ1-5|TRBV29-1
TGCAGCGTTGGGGCTGGAGGGAATCAGCCCCAGCATTTT
CSVGAGGNQPQHF
>TRBD2|NA|15|TRBJ2-7|TRBV5-4
TGTGCCAGCAGCGTAAGACTAGCGGGGGAGGACGAGCAGTACTTC
CASSVRLAGEDEQYF
>NA|NA|14|TRBJ1-1|TRBV6-5
TGTGCCAGCAGTTACTCGTTCGGGAACACTGAAGCTTTCTTT
CASSYSFGNTEAFF
>TRBD2|NA|16|TRBJ2-5|TRBV5-1
TGCGCCAGCAGCTACCGGACTAGCGGGGGGCAAGAGACCCAGTACTTC
CASSYRTSGGQETQYF
>NA|NA|12|TRBJ1-2|TRBV28
TGTGCCGGGGGTTGGGAGGGGATTGGCTACACCTTC
CAGGWEGIGYTF
>NA|NA|14|TRBJ1-5|TRBV10-3
TGTGCCATCAGTGAAGGCAGGGGAGATCAGCCCCAGCATTTT
CAISEGRGDQPQHF
>NA|NA|16|TRBJ1-1|TRBV3-1/TRBV3-2
TGTGCCAGCAGTCTCTACCTCGGACTAGGGAACACTGAAGCTTTCTTT
CASSLYLGLGNTEAFF
>NA|NA|13|TRBJ1-4|TRBV27
TGTGCCAGCAGTTTCAGGCCTGTTGAAAAACTGTTTTTT
CASSFRPVEKLFF
>NA|NA|15|TRBJ2-1|TRBV3-1/TRBV3-2
TGTGCCAGCAGCCAAGAGGCTAGCTCCTACAATGAGCAGTTCTTC
CASSQEASSYNEQFF
>TRBD1|NA|18|TRBJ1-5|TRBV19
TGTGCCAGTAGATGGATCGGACAGGGGGCGTACGGCAATCAGCCCCAGCATTTT
CASRWIGQGAYGNQPQHF
>NA|NA|16|TRBJ1-1|TRBV21-1
TGTGCCAGCAGCAAATCCGGGTTTTCCATGAGACCCACGGGTTTCTTT
CASSKSGFSMRPTGFF
>NA|NA|12|TRBJ1-2|TRBV5-6
TGTGCCAGCAGCGGGACGTCCTATGGCTACACCTTC
CASSGTSYGYTF
>TRBD1|NA|15|TRBJ1-1|TRBV5-1
TGCGCCAGCAGCTCACAGGGGGCACAGAACACTGAAGCTTTCTTT
CASSSQGAQNTEAFF
>NA|NA|14|TRBJ1-2|TRBV28
TGTGCCAGCAGTTTATTCAAGCCCGGCTATGGCTACACCTTC
CASSLFKPGYGYTF
>NA|NA|14|TRBJ1-1|TRBV5-1
TGCGCCAGCAGCTTGCAGATAATGAACACTGAAGCTTTCTTT
CASSLQIMNTEAFF
>NA|NA|12|TRBJ1-5|TRBV19
TGTGCCACCAACCAGGGGTTGCAGCCCCAGCATTTT
CATNQGLQPQHF
>TRBD1|NA|14|TRBJ2-5|TRBV4-1
TGCGCCAGCAGCCCCTGGGGACAGCAAGAGACCCAGTACTTC
CASSPWGQQETQYF
>NA|NA|16|TRBJ2-3|TRBV18
TGTGCCAGCTCACCTCCGGGCCGGGGGGCGACAGATACGCAGTATTTT
CASSPPGRGATDTQYF
>NA|NA|13|TRBJ1-5|TRBV2
TGTGCCAGCAGTGGACAGGGCAATCAGCCCCAGCATTTT
CASSGQGNQPQHF
>NA|NA|17|TRBJ1-2|TRBV16
TGTGCCAGCAGCCAATCTTCCATTAAGATACACTATGGAGGCTACACCTTC
CASSQSSIKIHYGGYTF
>NA|once|14|TRBJ1-4|TRBV27
TGTGCCAGCAGTTTATCGGCAGGCGCCGAAAAACTGTTTTTT
CASSLSAGAEKLFF
>NA|NA|16|TRBJ1-2|TRBV15
TGTGCCACCAGCAGAGATACGGGGCTTGCGTCTGGTGGCTACACCTTC
CATSRDTGLASGGYTF
>NA|NA|13|TRBJ1-5|TRBV28
TGTGCCAGCACTCGGGACAACAATCAGCCCCAGCATTTT
CASTRDNNQPQHF
>TRBD1|NA|20|TRBJ1-5|TRBV19
TGTGCCAGTAGTACATTAGTCTGGGGGACAGGGCTGGCGGGCAATCAGCCCCAGCATTTT
CASSTLVWGTGLAGNQPQHF
>TRBD2|NA|16|TRBJ2-5|TRBV7-2
TGTGCCAGCAGACAGCCGGGACTAGCGGGAGTAGAGACCCAGTACTTC
CASRQPGLAGVETQYF
>NA|NA|15|TRBJ1-1|TRBV3-1/TRBV3-2
TGTGCCAGCAGCCCTCCCCGGGGGGTTAACACTGAAGCTTTCTTT
CASSPPRGVNTEAFF
>NA|NA|14|TRBJ1-3|TRBV3-1/TRBV3-2
TGTGCCAGCAGCCCCCGGCGTGCTGGAAACACCATATATTTT
CASSPRRAGNTIYF
>NA|NA|12|TRBJ2-1|TRBV25-1
TGTGCCAGCGTCAGTTGGGGTGTTGAGCAGTTCTTC
CASVSWGVEQFF
>NA|NA|17|TRBJ1-2|TRBV9
TGTGCCAGCAGCCCCTCCGGAAACCCCGCGTCTCCCTTCGGCTACACCTTC
CASSPSGNPASPFGYTF
>NA|NA|14|TRBJ1-2|TRBV2
TGTGCCAGCAGTCGATGGCAGGGAGCGGATGGCTACACCTTC
CASSRWQGADGYTF
>NA|NA|12|TRBJ1-1|TRBV28
TGTGCCAGCAGTTCGATGAACACTGAAGCTTTCTTT
CASSSMNTEAFF
>TRBD1|NA|12|TRBJ1-5|TRBV28
TGTGCCAGCAGCCTCGGATGGGACAGGCGGCATTTT
CASSLGWDRRHF
>NA|NA|13|TRBJ1-5|TRBV6-4
TGTGCCAGCAGCGCCAGGGTTGGGTCACCCCAGCATTTT
CASSARVGSPQHF
>NA|NA|13|TRBJ2-7|TRBV30
TGTGCCTGGACCCGGGACGCATCCTACGAGCAGTACTTC
CAWTRDASYEQYF
>NA|NA|13|TRBJ1-1|TRBV19
TGTGCCAGTAAGGACCGGGGGAGCACTGAAGCTTTCTTT
CASKDRGSTEAFF
>NA|NA|13|TRBJ1-4|TRBV28
TGTGCCAGCAGGGGCGGGGGGGATGAAAAACTGTTTTTT
CASRGGGDEKLFF
>NA|NA|13|TRBJ1-1|TRBV6-5
TGTGCCAGCAGTTACATTGAGAACACTGAAGCTTTCTTT
CASSYIENTEAFF
>NA|NA|15|TRBJ2-1|TRBV19
TGTGCCAGTAGCCCGGGGGCGGGATGGGACAATGAGCAGTTCTTC
CASSPGAGWDNEQFF
>TRBD2|NA|15|TRBJ2-1|TRBV7-2
TGTGCCAGCAGCTTCTCCACGACTAGCATAAATGAGCAGTTCTTC
CASSFSTTSINEQFF
>TRBD1|NA|16|TRBJ1-2|TRBV5-1
TGCGCCAGCAGCTCTCGGACAGGGGGCGGCAACTATGGCTACACCTTC
CASSSRTGGGNYGYTF